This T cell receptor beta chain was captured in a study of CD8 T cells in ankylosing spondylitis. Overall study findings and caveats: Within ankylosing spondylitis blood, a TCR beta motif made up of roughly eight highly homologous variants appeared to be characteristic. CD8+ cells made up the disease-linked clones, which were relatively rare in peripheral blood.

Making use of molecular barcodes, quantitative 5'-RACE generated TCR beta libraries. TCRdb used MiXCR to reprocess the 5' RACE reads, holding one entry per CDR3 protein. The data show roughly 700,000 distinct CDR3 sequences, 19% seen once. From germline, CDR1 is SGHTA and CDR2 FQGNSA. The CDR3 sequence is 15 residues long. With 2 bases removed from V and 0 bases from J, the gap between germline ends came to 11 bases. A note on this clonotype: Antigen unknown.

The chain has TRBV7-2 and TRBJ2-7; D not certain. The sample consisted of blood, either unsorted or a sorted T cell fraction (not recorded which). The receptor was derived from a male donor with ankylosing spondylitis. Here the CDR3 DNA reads TGTGCCAGCAGCTTAAGGATAGAGAGCTCCTACGAGCAGTACTTC. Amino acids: CASSLRIESSYEQYF.